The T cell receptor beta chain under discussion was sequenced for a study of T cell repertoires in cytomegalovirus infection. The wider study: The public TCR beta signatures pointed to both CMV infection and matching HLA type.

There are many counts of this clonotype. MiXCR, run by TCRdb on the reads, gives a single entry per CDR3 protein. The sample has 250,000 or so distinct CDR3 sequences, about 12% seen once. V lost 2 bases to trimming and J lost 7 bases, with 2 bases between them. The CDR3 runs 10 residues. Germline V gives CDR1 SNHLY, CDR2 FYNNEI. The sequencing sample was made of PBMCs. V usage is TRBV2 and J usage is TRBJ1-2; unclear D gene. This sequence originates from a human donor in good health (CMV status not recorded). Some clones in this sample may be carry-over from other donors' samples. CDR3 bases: TGTGCCAGCAGTGAAATTGGCTACACCTTC. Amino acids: CASSEIGYTF.